This entry is about one T cell receptor beta chain. The antigen is unknown. Generated by immunoSEQ multiplex PCR, the TCRdb table keeps only in-frame clones and is missing some. The sample lists about 4,200 clones, roughly 80% seen once, with approximately 10% in the top ten. V was clipped by 11 bases and J by 4 bases, with 9 bases between them. CDR3 length: 11 amino acids. The V gene's germline CDR1 is LNHDA and CDR2 SQIVND (reference sequence). This record belongs to a study of immune evolution from preneoplasia to lung adenocarcinoma. Study summary: HLA loss of heterozygosity: roughly 6.4% AIS, around 16% MIA, around 35% ADC, none AAH.

Study-wide results and limits: Normal lung had highest clonality; later lesions appeared denser, more diverse.

The chain employs TRBV19 and TRBJ2-1; D gene ambiguous. This TCR was sampled from a person aged 70 to 85 with lung adenocarcinoma. Specimen: FFPE minimally invasive lung adenocarcinoma tissue. CDR3 amino acids: CASGDYNEQFF. CDR3 in DNA: TGTGCCTCTGGGGATTACAATGAGCAGTTCTTC.